This passage covers 13 T cell receptor beta chains from one sample sequenced in a study of cytotoxic CD8 clonotypes in ibrutinib-treated CLL. The assay was immunoSEQ multiplex PCR, and TCRdb's table has in-frame clones only and misses some. The table records 100,000 or so clones, approximately 56% of them present only once. The source was PBMCs, collected after 24 months of ibrutinib treatment. The receptors were gathered from a human donor with chronic lymphocytic leukemia.

The CDR3 here is CASSPGQGTGELFF. As DNA, the CDR3 is TGTGCCAGCTCACCCGGACAGGGGACCGGGGAGCTGTTTTTT. V usage is TRBV18 and J usage is TRBJ2-2; 9 bases match TRBD1. This CDR3 comprises 14 residues. V lost 3 bases, J lost 5 bases, and 1 base stayed unmatched. The germline CDR1 and CDR2 sequences are KGHSH and LQKENI.

The V call is TRBV6-6, the J call TRBJ1-1, with D perhaps TRBD1 (6 bases). Trimming pared 6 bases from V and 5 bases from J, leaving 10 bases between. There are 12 residues in the CDR3. Germline CDR1 MNHNY, CDR2 SVGAGI (reference sequence). CDR3 coding DNA: TGTGCCAGCAGCCCCGGACAGACTGAAGCTTTCTTT. Its protein product is CASSPGQTEAFF.

This chain uses TRBV4-2 with TRBJ2-7; D perhaps matches TRBD1 (5 bases). Germline V CDR1 and CDR2: LGHNA, YNFKEQ. V shed 4 bases and J shed 3 bases, with 10 bases lying between them. This CDR3 region has 13 residues. This CDR3 reads CASSPREDYEQYF. The CDR3 region has the DNA TGTGCCAGCAGCCCCAGGGAAGACTACGAGCAGTACTTC.

The chain joins TRBV19 to TRBJ2-7, with a possible D match to TRBD1 (5 bases). Germline lookup yields CDR1 LNHDA and CDR2 SQIVND (reference sequence). Trimming shortened V by 5 bases and J by 0 bases, and 11 bases separated the two germline ends. CDR3 length: 14 amino acids. The CDR3 loop reads CASSPQGGSYEQYF. CDR3 DNA: TGTGCCAGTAGTCCCCAGGGTGGCTCCTACGAGCAGTACTTC.

This clone was recorded a few times. CDR3 protein: CASDREGTEAFF. CDR3 DNA sequence: TGTGCCAGCGACAGGGAGGGCACTGAAGCTTTCTTT. The chain recombines TRBV2 with TRBJ1-1; 7 bases align to TRBD1. V gave up 8 bases and J gave up 4 bases; unmatched junction bases: 4. There are 12 residues in the CDR3. Per the germline V gene, CDR1 is SNHLY and CDR2 is FYNNEI.

The CDR3 DNA is TGTGCCAGCAGCCGGGGGGACCCTGGGGCCAACGTCCTGACTTTC. Translation gives CASSRGDPGANVLTF. The chain carries TRBV7-3 and TRBJ2-6, with 7 bases matching TRBD2. CDR1 is SGHTA and CDR2 is FQGTGA in the germline V gene. The V segment lost 5 bases and the J segment 2 bases; nucleotides outside the gene matches: 3. The CDR3 has 15 amino acids. Full variable domain (rest looked up from reference TRBV7-3 and TRBJ2-6): GAGVSQTPSNKVTEKGKYVELRCDPISGHTALYWYRQSLGQGPEFLIYFQGTGAADDSGLPNDRFFAVRPEGSVSTLKIQRTERGDSAVYLCASSRGDPGANVLTFGAGSRLTVL.

The V call is TRBV29-1, the J call TRBJ1-2; tentatively, D is TRBD1 (6 bases). V dropped 6 bases and J dropped 2 bases, with 10 bases sitting between them. The CDR3 sequence is 12 residues long. Per the germline V gene, CDR1 is SQVTM and CDR2 is ANQGSEA. The CDR3 is CSVGGQNYGYTF. The CDR3 bases are TGCAGCGTGGGGGGACAAAACTATGGCTACACCTTC.

The chain carries TRBV4-1 and TRBJ2-3; D possibly corresponds to TRBD2 (5 bases). Germline CDR1 and CDR2: MGHRA and YSYEKL. The CDR3 is made up of 16 amino acids. Trimming shortened V by 4 bases and J by 0 bases, and 14 bases separated the two germline ends. CDR3 sequence reads: CASSPPFSASTDTQYF. CDR3 DNA sequence: TGCGCCAGCAGCCCTCCCTTTAGCGCTAGCACAGATACGCAGTATTTT.

The rearrangement links TRBV18 to TRBJ2-7; 10 nucleotides agree with TRBD1. CDR1 and CDR2 from the germline V gene are KGHSH and LQKENI. V lost 3 bases and J lost 0; bases outside the gene matches: 5. The length of the CDR3 is 16 residues. The DNA for the CDR3 is TGTGCCAGCTCACCCTCTCGGACAGGGGGCTCCTACGAGCAGTACTTC. Residues: CASSPSRTGGSYEQYF.

CDR3 bases: TGTGCCAGCAGTTACTCGGCTAGCACAGATACGCAGTATTTT. It is translated as CASSYSASTDTQYF. This chain joins TRBV6-5 and TRBJ2-3; the D is unclear. Between the trimmed V and J ends, which lost 0 bases and 0 bases, there was a span of 4 bases. Germline V lookup: CDR1 MNHEY, CDR2 SVGAGI. The CDR3 sequence is 14 residues long.

The J gene is TRBJ1-5, the V gene TRBV14; D gene ambiguous. CDR3 length: 16 amino acids. V lost 4 bases, J lost 9 bases, and 22 bases lay in between. Per the germline V gene, CDR1 is SGHDN and CDR2 is FVKESK. CDR3 in DNA: TGTGCCAGCAGCCCCTCCCTGGGGTCCCAAGAGGGGCCCCAGCATTTT. It is translated as CASSPSLGSQEGPQHF. The whole variable domain, filled in from reference TRBV14 and TRBJ1-5, reads EAGVTQFPSHSVIEKGQTVTLRCDPISGHDNLYWYRRVMGKEIKFLLHFVKESKQDESGMPNNRFLAERTGGTYSTLKVQPAELEDSGVYFCASSPSLGSQEGPQHFGDGTRLSIL.

The J gene is TRBJ2-2, the V gene TRBV12-5; the match to TRBD2 covers 9 bases. CDR1 and CDR2 from the germline V gene are LGHNT and FRNRAP. V dropped 4 bases and J dropped 7; count of bases not matched to a gene: 7. The CDR3 totals 15 residues. In DNA form, the CDR3 reads TGTGCTAGTGGTTCATCTAGCGGGGTAAACGGGGAGCTGTTTTTT. The encoded protein is CASGSSSGVNGELFF.

The table lists this clone with a few counts. The chain couples TRBV28 to TRBJ1-1; TRBD1 agrees at 8 bases. The length of the CDR3 is 14 residues. CDR1 MDHEN and CDR2 SYDVKM come from the germline V gene. The trim removed 6 bases at V and 4 bases at J, leaving 7 bases unmatched. CDR3 DNA sequence: TGTGCCAGCAGACGTGACAGGGGCATCACTGAAGCTTTCTTT. This codes for CASRRDRGITEAFF.